Included here is one T cell receptor (beta chain) sequence, with context. Its antigen is still unknown. Clones were sequenced by immunoSEQ multiplex PCR, and TCRdb holds only the in-frame ones, with some missing. The table has some 2,100,000 clones, under 97% seen once. This sample is drawn from a study of shared clonotypes between healthy human individuals. The wider study: CD4 naive and memory got three plates each, CD8 naive two, CD8 memory one. Study-wide results and limits: Naive CD4 clonotype sharing across a handful of donors was 4.5% to 6%.

The sample consisted of naive CD4+ T cells sorted from blood. Subset of the sample: CD45RA+ positively selected. The sequence derives from a man between 18 and 35 years old in good health.

The CDR3 protein is CAISDYGTISRESRGYTF. CDR3 nucleotides: TGTGCCATCAGTGATTACGGGACCATTTCTAGGGAGTCGCGGGGCTACACCTTC. The chain carries TRBV10-3 and TRBJ1-2, with D possibly matching TRBD1 (5 bases). V lost 3 bases, J lost 8 bases, and 28 bases lay in between. This CDR3 region has 18 residues. Germline V gene lookup returns CDR1 ENHRY and CDR2 SYGVKD.